The present TCR beta chain was sequenced within a study of regulatory T cells in long-lasting Graves disease. Overall study results and limits: Whereas 1,000 or so public clonotypes were shared by new patients, persistent patients shared more, at 2,500 to 3,500.

As for this clonotype: No antigen is known for it.

Time point in this sample: persistent/refractory GD, antithyroid drugs over 5 years with positive TRAb. Making the TCR library involved RNA that had been extracted from PBMCs. Graves' disease was diagnosed by American Thyroid Association guidelines. In building TCR beta libraries, iRepertoire HTBI primers were used together with Arm-PCR of CDR3 regions. TCRdb redid the calling of the multiplex PCR reads with MiXCR, one entry per CDR3 protein. The top ten clones hold just over 55% of a sample with under 350,000 distinct CDR3 sequences, 20% to 25% of them seen once. The receptor was isolated from a female donor with Graves disease. Source: peripheral blood mononuclear cells (PBMCs), taken when the disease was refractory, from a patient treated with antithyroid drugs.

CDR3 bases: TGTGCCAGCAGTTATTGGGGACAGAGGAATGAAAAACTGTTTTTT. Translating it yields CASSYWGQRNEKLFF. This chain uses TRBV28 with TRBJ1-4, with 7 bases identical to TRBD1. The V gene's germline CDR1 is MDHEN and CDR2 SYDVKM. The CDR3 consists of 15 residues. J gave up 5 bases and V 4 bases, and 7 bases lay outside the gene matches. The full variable domain, in which reference TRBV28 and TRBJ1-4 provide the parts outside the CDR3, is DVKVTQSSRYLVKRTGEKVFLECVQDMDHENMFWYRQDPGLGLRLIYFSYDVKMKEKGDIPEGYSVSREKKERFSLILESASTNQTSMYLCASSYWGQRNEKLFFGSGTQLSVL.